Following are 8 T cell receptor beta chains from one sample sequenced in a study of siplizumab effects on memory and regulatory T cells. The data were produced by immunoSEQ multiplex PCR, yet TCRdb's version contains in-frame clones alone and is incomplete. The sample gives more than 95,000 clones, approximately 93% of which show up once; about 0.62% is in the top ten. Specimen: Tregs sorted from blood. These receptors came from a human donor in good health.

In DNA, the CDR3 is TGTGCCAGCAGTTTTCAGGGAAAGACCCAGTACTTC. Translated, it gives CASSFQGKTQYF. The rearrangement links TRBV27 to TRBJ2-5, with a tentative D call TRBD1 (5 bases). CDR1 and CDR2 from the germline V gene are MNHEY and SMNVEV (reference sequence). The ends were cut back, 3 bases at V and 6 bases at J, with 8 bases in the middle. The CDR3 length is 12 residues.

This rearrangement joins TRBV5-1 to TRBJ2-2; D gene uncertain. Trimming left V 1 base short and J 0 bases short, with 10 bases between. Looked up from germline, CDR1 is SGHRS and CDR2 is YFSETQ. This CDR3 region has 16 residues. The CDR3 DNA reads as TGCGCCAGCAGCTTGCTTCGCCAGACGAACACCGGGGAGCTGTTTTTT. Amino acid sequence: CASSLLRQTNTGELFF.

As for this clone: Other DNA sequences from this sample encode an identical CDR3 as well. The chain couples TRBV18 to TRBJ2-5, with D perhaps TRBD2 (6 bases). The CDR3 is 13 amino acids. V was shortened by 3 bases and J by 4 bases, with 9 bases between the two germline ends. Germline V gene data show CDR1 as KGHSH and CDR2 as LQKENI. CDR3 amino acids: CASSPDGRETQYF. DNA for the CDR3: TGTGCCAGCTCACCTGACGGGAGAGAGACCCAGTACTTC.

The chain joins TRBV5-1 to TRBJ2-4, with 8 bases aligning to TRBD1. V gave up 4 bases and J gave up 8 bases; unmatched junction bases: 8. The CDR3 covers 14 residues. From germline, CDR1 is SGHRS and CDR2 YFSETQ. In nucleotides, the CDR3 is TGCGCCAGCAGCCCGGCAGGGACAGGAGACATTCAGTACTTC. This codes for CASSPAGTGDIQYF. The variable domain in full, with the rest retrieved from reference TRBV5-1 and TRBJ2-4, is KAGVTQTPRYLIKTRGQQVTLSCSPISGHRSVSWYQQTPGQGLQFLFEYFSETQRNKGNFPGRFSGRQFSNSRSEMNVSTLELGDSALYLCASSPAGTGDIQYFGAGTRLSVL.

The rearrangement uses TRBV7-9 and TRBJ2-7; tentatively, D is TRBD2 (6 bases). Trimming took off 5 bases at V and 2 bases at J, with 13 bases between the two ends. CDR3 length: 14 residues. Germline assignment: CDR1 SEHNR and CDR2 FQNEAQ (reference sequence). The CDR3 nucleotides read TGTGCCAGCAGCCCCCCGGGAGAAACCTACGAGCAGTACTTC. It encodes CASSPPGETYEQYF.

For the CDR3, the DNA is TGTGCCAGCAAAGCCGGGGCGTTTCCTGGCTACACCTTC. As protein: CASKAGAFPGYTF. The rearrangement uses TRBV6-5 and TRBJ1-2; TRBD1 might be the D (5 bases). Looked up from germline, CDR1 is MNHEY and CDR2 is SVGAGI. With 7 bases removed from V and 7 bases from J, the gap between germline ends came to 16 bases. The CDR3 has 13 residues.

The chain uses TRBV6-5 and TRBJ2-7, with TRBD1 matching 9 bases. Unmatched junction bases numbered 10, after V lost 6 bases and J lost 7 bases. Germline CDR1 MNHEY, CDR2 SVGAGI. CDR3 length equals 14 residues. Here the CDR3 DNA reads TGTGCCAGCAGCCTTGGGGACAGGGCCCATGAGCAGTACTTC. Translated: CASSLGDRAHEQYF.

The chain has TRBV11-2 and TRBJ2-1; 12 bases are shared with TRBD2. Trimming at V came to 5 bases and at J to 3 bases, leaving 2 bases not matched to a gene. CDR3 size: 15 residues. Germline assignment: CDR1 SGHAT and CDR2 FQNNGV. This chain's CDR3 is CASSPSGRDYNEQFF. The CDR3 region has the DNA TGTGCCAGCAGCCCTAGCGGGAGGGACTACAATGAGCAGTTCTTC.